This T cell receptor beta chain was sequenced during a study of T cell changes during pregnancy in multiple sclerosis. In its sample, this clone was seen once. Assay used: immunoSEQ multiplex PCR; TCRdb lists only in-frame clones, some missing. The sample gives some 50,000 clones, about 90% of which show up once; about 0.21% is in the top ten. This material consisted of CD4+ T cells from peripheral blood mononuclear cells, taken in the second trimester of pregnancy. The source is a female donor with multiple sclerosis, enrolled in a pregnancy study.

CDR3 sequence: CASSSSGVYEQYF. CDR3 nucleotides: TGTGCCAGCAGTTCTAGCGGCGTCTACGAGCAGTACTTC. The rearrangement links TRBV6-5 to TRBJ2-7, with 7 bases lining up with TRBD2. The trim removed 4 bases at V and 3 bases at J, leaving 3 bases unmatched. CDR1 and CDR2 (germline): MNHEY, SVGAGI. The CDR3 is 13 residues long.